This TCR beta chain was profiled in a study of CD8+ T cells in alopecia areata. Trimming removed 5 bases from V and 0 bases from J, with 26 bases in between. The CDR3 spans 20 residues. The germline V gene encodes CDR1 SNHLY and CDR2 FYNNEI. As the sequencing template, cDNA was produced by extracting RNA and reverse transcribing it. Assay used: immunoSEQ multiplex PCR; TCRdb lists only in-frame clones, some missing. Altogether some 150,000 clones are present, more than 45% being singletons, with the ten largest covering 15% to 20%. This sample comprised CD8+ T cells sorted from blood, obtained at week 0. This sequence joins TRBV2 and TRBJ2-4; D perhaps matches TRBD1 (6 bases). This clonotype originated in a human donor with alopecia areata. The CDR3 DNA reads as TGTGCCAGCAGTAGGGTCAGGGGACAATCCCCCCAACTAGCCAAAAACATTCAGTACTTC. It codes for CASSRVRGQSPQLAKNIQYF.